This TCR beta chain was recovered during a study of T cell responses to AZD1222 COVID-19 vaccine. Study information: It was second doses at about 4 or about 12 weeks that were pooled.

Remarks on this clone: What it recognizes is unknown.

The table came from immunoSEQ multiplex PCR; TCRdb's copy has only in-frame clones and leaves some out. The sample comprises about 140,000 clones, roughly 91% of which are singletons, and around 5.1% rests with the top ten. General observations from the study: The breadth and depth of Spike-specific TCRs increased once two AZD1222 doses had been given. CD4 TCRs covered the whole spike, strongest at regions 160-218 and 743-854. Donors skewed white British and female; clonal diversity was possibly underestimated.

The material was peripheral blood, obtained on day 0 of AZD1222 vaccination. The TCR comes from an adult in good health.

The CDR3 sequence is CARVYGTSGDPHPGTGELFF. The CDR3 DNA sequence: TGTGCCAGAGTATACGGGACTAGCGGGGACCCCCACCCGGGCACCGGGGAGCTGTTTTTT. The chain combines TRBV19 with TRBJ2-2; 13 nucleotides line up with TRBD2. There are 20 residues in the CDR3. CDR1 and CDR2 from the germline V gene are LNHDA and SQIVND (reference sequence). With V trimmed by 9 bases and J by 4 bases, 20 bases remained unmatched. Drawing the rest from reference TRBV19 and TRBJ2-2, the complete variable domain is DGGITQSPKYLFRKEGQNVTLSCEQNLNHDAMYWYRQDPGQGLRLIYYSQIVNDFQKGDIAEGYSVSREKKESFPLTVTSAQKNPTAFYLCARVYGTSGDPHPGTGELFFGEGSRLTVL.